The TCR beta chain described here comes from a study of blood T cell repertoires in COVID-19. Per the original methods: Researchers report that nucleated cell counts were estimated from reference gene primer amplification. Method: immunoSEQ multiplex PCR; TCRdb's copy keeps in-frame clones and lacks some. V and J calls and clone size are those listed in that table; D and trimming were worked out from the DNA. Seen here are approximately 390,000 clones, around 90% observed once, and the top ten hold more than 2%. From germline, CDR1 is LNHDA and CDR2 SQIVND (reference sequence). V lost 9 bases and J lost 5; bases outside the gene matches: 8. This CDR3 is 15 amino acids long.

This TCR came from a woman aged 40 to 50 with acute COVID-19. The sequencing input was PBMCs or T cells enriched from blood (not recorded which). The chain has TRBV19 and TRBJ2-2; 11 bases are a match to TRBD2. The CDR3 DNA reads as TGTGCCAGCAATAGCGGGGGGGCCAGTACCGGGGAGCTGTTTTTT. Translation: CASNSGGASTGELFF.